This TCR beta chain stems from a study of cytomegalovirus exposure and HLA in healthy donors. The PCR had 60 Vbeta and 13 Jbeta primers. The table came from immunoSEQ multiplex PCR; TCRdb's copy has only in-frame clones and leaves some out. The data contain fewer than 120,000 clones, about four fifths of them singletons. The V gene's germline CDR1 is KGHSH and CDR2 LQKENI. The V and J ends lost 3 bases and 3 bases, in that order; junction bases with no gene match: 9. The CDR3 has 17 amino acids. This chain uses TRBV18 with TRBJ1-3; 9 nucleotides align to TRBD1. The specimen was PBMCs. The clonotype comes from a woman aged 55-70 years in good health and CMV-seropositive. The CDR3 region has the DNA TGTGCCAGCTCACCCTACCCGGGACAGGGAATTGGAAACACCATATATTTT. This encodes CASSPYPGQGIGNTIYF.